This TCR beta chain was documented in a study of T cell repertoires in cytomegalovirus infection (dated by TCRdb to the late 2010s). Study-level background: Alongside well-studied HLA-B-restricted epitopes, the peptide stimulations were aimed at recently identified HLA-C-restricted CMV epitopes, whose presentation resists viral immunomodulation. Donor HLA type was relevant to the analysis, as public TCR beta signatures indicated carriage of CMV infection together with the matching HLA type.

Sample treatment or condition, as interpreted from the label and publication: in vitro stimulation with specific CMV peptide epitopes to enrich CMV-specific T cells. Sequencer: Illumina HiSeq 1500. Through fastp at Q25 and MiXCR, TCRdb rebuilt clones from the public reads, retaining in-frame beta chains. Rows matching on CDR3 protein sequence are summarized as one entry with the most common DNA and genes. Within this sample are 84,000 or so distinct CDR3 sequences, with roughly half of them counted one time only. Approximately 93% of the sample lies in the top ten. CDR1 and CDR2, looked up from the germline V gene (reference sequence), are MNHEY and SMNVEV. At the junction V is shortened by 2 bases and J by 0 bases, with 8 bases in between. Measured from the cysteine to the phenylalanine, the CDR3 is 14 residues long. The read is trimmed to its CDR3 DNA, 42 bases read in frame from base 1. On this clonotype itself: Its antigen is unknown. Base qualities are missing; no much larger clone stands one base away.

Findings and caveats that apply to the study as a whole: The ex vivo response was dominated by HLA-C-restricted CMV-specific TCR beta clonotypes, and the single most frequent clonotype in two of eight donors was supplied by these HLA-C-restricted clonotypes. In both this cohort and an independent cohort of under 450 donors, the cumulative frequency of public TCR beta family members distinguished carriers of CMV infection plus the relevant HLA type.

The sample in question was CD8+ T cells from cultured PBMCs, obtained from culture after CMV antigen stimulation. The sequence joins TRBV27 to TRBJ2-7, with an unclear D gene assignment. This clonotype was sampled from a human donor in good health (CMV status not recorded). Some clones in this sample may be carry-over from other donors' samples. The CDR3 amino acid sequence is: CASSLNPSSYEQYF. The nucleotides read TGTGCCAGCAGTTTAAACCCTAGCTCCTACGAGCAGTACTTC.